This T cell receptor beta chain was recovered during a study of blood T cell repertoires in COVID-19. Study-level information: Researchers got acute and convalescent COVID-19 samples from the United States, Italy and Spain.

V shed 6 bases and J shed 4 bases, with 13 bases lying between them. The CDR3 runs to 14 residues. In germline, CDR1 is MDHEN, CDR2 SYDVKM. TCRdb keeps only in-frame clones here, not all; method: immunoSEQ multiplex PCR. The sample comprises 110,000 to 150,000 clones, around 87% of which are singletons, and 3% to 3.5% rests with the top ten. This clone was observed a single time. Sequencing was carried out using peripheral blood. The receptor was isolated from an older woman with active COVID-19. The gene calls are TRBV28 and TRBJ1-5; D may be TRBD1 (6 bases). CDR3 residues: CASRPQGINQPQHF. CDR3 DNA sequence: TGTGCCAGCAGACCACAGGGTATTAATCAGCCCCAGCATTTT.